This TCR beta chain was obtained from a study of early T cells in non-severe SARS-CoV-2 infection. In the study overall: Sequencing input comprised bulk RNA from unsorted whole blood; chain pairing was not available.

Germline CDR1 is SEHNR and CDR2 is FQNEAQ (reference sequence). CDR3 length: 15 residues. Trimming took 5 bases from V and 1 from J, leaving 13 bases between them. Attachment of unique molecular identifiers was made to individual cDNA molecules. TCRdb used MiXCR to reprocess the 5' RACE reads, holding one entry per CDR3 protein. This table holds over 70,000 distinct CDR3 sequences, 14% found once. This clonotype was counted a few times. The chain has TRBV7-9 and TRBJ2-3; D assignment may be TRBD1 or TRBD2 (5 bases each). The receptor's source is an adult who was a healthcare worker with PCR-confirmed SARS-CoV-2 infection or an uninfected control (not recorded which). Sequenced material: whole blood. CDR3 coding DNA: TGTGCCAGCAGCGATACCGGGACCCGCACAGATACGCAGTATTTT. Its translation is CASSDTGTRTDTQYF.